Sequencing of this T cell receptor beta chain was carried out in a study of blood T cell repertoires in COVID-19. Study-level background: There were acute and convalescent COVID-19 samples, and they came from the United States, Italy and Spain. In each case, the material was cDNA or gDNA derived from T cells, B-cell-depleted T cells, or PBMCs.

Germline loops: CDR1 MNHNY, CDR2 SVGAGI (reference sequence). V lost 0 bases, J lost 5 bases, and 8 bases stayed unmatched. The CDR3 has 16 residues. In the original processing: Nucleated cell number was recorded as an estimate derived from reference gene primer amplification. Here immunoSEQ multiplex PCR was the method, and the copy in TCRdb shows in-frame clones only, minus some. That table is the source of V, J and clone size, and D and trimming were worked out from the DNA. The sample has tens of thousands of clones; about 80% are singletons. The source material was peripheral blood. The chain uses TRBV6-6 and TRBJ2-7; 9 nucleotides agree with TRBD1. The receptor was derived from a woman aged 55-75 years with acute or convalescent COVID-19. The CDR3 DNA reads as TGTGCCAGCAGTTACTCGAGGACAGGGGTTGTCCACGAGCAGTACTTC. As protein: CASSYSRTGVVHEQYF.